These 9 T cell receptor beta chains originate from one sample sequenced in a study of T cell responses to AZD1222 COVID-19 vaccine. Generated by immunoSEQ multiplex PCR, the TCRdb table keeps only in-frame clones and is missing some. The sample lists some 98,000 clones, 70% to 90% occurring once. The specimen comprised peripheral blood, sampled on day 0 of AZD1222 vaccination. Source of these receptors: an adult in good health.

This clone was counted a single time. The CDR3 region has the DNA TGTGCCAGCAGCCAAGATCATCGACCTCTAGACACTGAAGCTTTCTTT. Amino acids: CASSQDHRPLDTEAFF. The V and J genes are TRBV4-2 and TRBJ1-1; unclear D gene. The CDR3 is 16 amino acids. Germline assignment: CDR1 LGHNA and CDR2 YNFKEQ. Trimming left V 0 bases short and J 3 bases short, with 14 bases between.

This chain connects TRBV6-5 to TRBJ2-7; possibly TRBD1 for D (6 bases). The CDR3 extends over 14 amino acids. Germline V gene data show CDR1 as MNHEY and CDR2 as SVGAGI. Trimming shortened V by 11 bases and J by 2 bases, and 19 bases separated the two germline ends. The CDR3 loop is CAATLQGSTYEQYF. CDR3 coding DNA: TGTGCCGCCACACTACAGGGATCTACCTACGAGCAGTACTTC.

A single count supports this clone. The chain uses TRBV5-5 and TRBJ1-6; D ambiguous. Germline CDR1 and CDR2: SGHKS and YYEKEE (reference sequence). The V end was cut by 1 base, the J end by 8 bases, with 4 bases between. This CDR3 is 12 amino acids long. The CDR3 here is CASSLLDSPLHF. The CDR3 nucleotides read TGTGCCAGCAGCTTGCTAGATTCACCCCTCCACTTT.

This chain uses TRBV7-6 with TRBJ2-5; 7 nucleotides match TRBD2. Germline assignment: CDR1 SGHVS and CDR2 FNYEAQ. Trimming took 4 bases from V and 5 from J; bases not matched to a gene: 10. CDR3 length equals 15 residues. CDR3 region: CASSSSGLLSETQYF. The CDR3, as DNA: TGTGCCAGCAGCTCCTCGGGACTACTCTCGGAGACCCAGTACTTC. Complete variable domain (other parts from reference TRBV7-6 and TRBJ2-5): GAGVSQSPRYKVTKRGQDVALRCDPISGHVSLYWYRQALGQGPEFLTYFNYEAQQDKSGLPNDRFSAERPEGSISTLTIQRTEQRDSAMYRCASSSSGLLSETQYFGPGTRLLVL.

This CDR3 reads CASTSRRFGGNEKLFF. The CDR3 DNA reads as TGTGCCAGTACCAGCAGGCGGTTTGGGGGTAATGAAAAACTGTTTTTT. This chain links TRBV19 with TRBJ1-4, with TRBD1 as a possible D gene (5 bases). V was cut by 7 bases and J by 4 bases, with 19 bases left in between. Germline V gene lookup returns CDR1 LNHDA and CDR2 SQIVND (reference sequence). This CDR3 has 16 residues. Complete variable domain (other parts from reference TRBV19 and TRBJ1-4): DGGITQSPKYLFRKEGQNVTLSCEQNLNHDAMYWYRQDPGQGLRLIYYSQIVNDFQKGDIAEGYSVSREKKESFPLTVTSAQKNPTAFYLCASTSRRFGGNEKLFFGSGTQLSVL.

The rearrangement links TRBV10-3 to TRBJ1-6; D unclear. With 1 base removed from V and 7 bases from J, the gap between germline ends came to 8 bases. CDR1 and CDR2 (germline): ENHRY, SYGVKD. CDR3 length: 14 residues. This CDR3 is CAISELGNNSPLHF. The CDR3 DNA sequence: TGTGCCATCAGTGAGTTGGGGAACAATTCACCCCTCCACTTT.

This rearrangement joins TRBV15 to TRBJ2-1; D not resolved. The germline V gene encodes CDR1 LNHNV and CDR2 YYDKDF (reference sequence). The CDR3 covers 13 residues. Trimming cost V 1 base and J 0 bases, with 1 base left between them. For the CDR3, the DNA is TGTGCCACCAGCAGAGGCTCCTACAATGAGCAGTTCTTC. Amino acid sequence: CATSRGSYNEQFF. Variable domain in full (rest from reference TRBV15 and TRBJ2-1): DAMVIQNPRYQVTQFGKPVTLSCSQTLNHNVMYWYQQKSSQAPKLLFHYYDKDFNNEADTPDNFQSRRPNTSFCFLDIRSPGLGDTAMYLCATSRGSYNEQFFGPGTRLTVL.

The chain is built from TRBV29-1 and TRBJ2-3, with 8 bases matching TRBD2. J lost 6 bases, V lost 6 bases, and 5 bases had no gene match. This CDR3 is 12 amino acids long. Germline values: CDR1 SQVTM, CDR2 ANQGSEA. The CDR3 region has the DNA TGCAGCGTCACCAGCGGGGGTGATACGCAGTATTTT. Residues: CSVTSGGDTQYF.

This chain links TRBV7-2 with TRBJ2-5; 8 bases match TRBD2. Looked up from germline, CDR1 is SGHTA and CDR2 is FQGNSA. This CDR3 is 13 amino acids long. Trimming at V came to 5 bases and at J to 5 bases, leaving 4 bases not matched to a gene. The CDR3 nucleotides are TGTGCCAGCAGCCCGGGGGGGCTGGAGACCCAGTACTTC. It encodes CASSPGGLETQYF.